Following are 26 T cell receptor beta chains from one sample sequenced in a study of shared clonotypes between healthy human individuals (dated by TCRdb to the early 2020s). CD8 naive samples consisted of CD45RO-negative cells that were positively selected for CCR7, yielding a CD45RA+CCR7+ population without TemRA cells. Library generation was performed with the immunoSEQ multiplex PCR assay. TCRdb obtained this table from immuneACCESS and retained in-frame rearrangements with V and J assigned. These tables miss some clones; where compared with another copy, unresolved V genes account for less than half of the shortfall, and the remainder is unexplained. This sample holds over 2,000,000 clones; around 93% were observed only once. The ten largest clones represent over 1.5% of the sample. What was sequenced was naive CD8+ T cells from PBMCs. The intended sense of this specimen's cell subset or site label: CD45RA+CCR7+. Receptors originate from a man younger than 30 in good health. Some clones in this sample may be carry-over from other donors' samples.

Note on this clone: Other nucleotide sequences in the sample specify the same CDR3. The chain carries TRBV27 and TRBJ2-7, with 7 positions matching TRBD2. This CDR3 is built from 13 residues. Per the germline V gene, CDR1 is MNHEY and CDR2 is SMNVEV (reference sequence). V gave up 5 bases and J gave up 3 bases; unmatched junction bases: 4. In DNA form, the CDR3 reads TGTGCCAGCAGTCTTGGCGGGAGCTACGAGCAGTACTTC. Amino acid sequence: CASSLGGSYEQYF.

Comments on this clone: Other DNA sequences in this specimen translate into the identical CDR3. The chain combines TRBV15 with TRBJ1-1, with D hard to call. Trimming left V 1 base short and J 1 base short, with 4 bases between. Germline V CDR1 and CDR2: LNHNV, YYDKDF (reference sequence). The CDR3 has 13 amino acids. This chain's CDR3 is CATSRAGNTEAFF. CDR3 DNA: TGTGCCACCAGCAGAGCGGGGAACACTGAAGCTTTCTTT.

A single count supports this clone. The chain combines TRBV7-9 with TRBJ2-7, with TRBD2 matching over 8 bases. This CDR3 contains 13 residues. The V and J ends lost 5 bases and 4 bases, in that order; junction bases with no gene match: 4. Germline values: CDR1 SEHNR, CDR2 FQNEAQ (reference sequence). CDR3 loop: CASSPEREYEQYF. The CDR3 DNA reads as TGTGCCAGCAGCCCGGAGCGGGAGTACGAGCAGTACTTC.

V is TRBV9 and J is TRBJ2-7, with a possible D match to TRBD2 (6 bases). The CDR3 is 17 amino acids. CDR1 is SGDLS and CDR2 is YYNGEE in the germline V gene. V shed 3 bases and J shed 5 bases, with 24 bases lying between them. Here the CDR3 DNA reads TGTGCCAGCAGCGCCACGGTGGGGCGACTAGGGTGGGACGAGCAGTACTTC. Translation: CASSATVGRLGWDEQYF.

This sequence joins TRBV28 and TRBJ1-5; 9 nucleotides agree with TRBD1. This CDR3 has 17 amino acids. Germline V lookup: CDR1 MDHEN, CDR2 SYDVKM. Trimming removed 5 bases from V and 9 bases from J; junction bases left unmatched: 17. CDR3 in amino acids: CASSPLKGQGLSGPQHF. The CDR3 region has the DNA TGTGCCAGCAGTCCCCTAAAGGGACAGGGTCTCAGTGGGCCCCAGCATTTT.

The CDR3, as DNA: TGTGCCATCAGTGAGGCAGGGGGGCGCCCAGATACGCAGTATTTT. It is translated as CAISEAGGRPDTQYF. The chain has TRBV10-3 and TRBJ2-3; possible D gene TRBD1, 7 bases. Germline V CDR1 and CDR2: ENHRY, SYGVKD. Trimming pared 2 bases from V and 4 bases from J, leaving 13 bases between. This CDR3 spans 15 amino acids.

CDR3 in amino acids: CASSVMRGTGNTIYF. The CDR3 DNA is TGTGCCAGCAGCGTCATGAGGGGAACTGGAAACACCATATATTTT. V gene TRBV11-1 combines with J gene TRBJ1-3; tentative D call: TRBD1 (5 bases). CDR3 length equals 15 residues. The V end lost 5 bases, the J end lost 2 bases, and 13 bases lay between the germline ends. Germline V gene lookup returns CDR1 SGHAT and CDR2 FQDESV (reference sequence). Drawing the rest from reference TRBV11-1 and TRBJ1-3, the complete variable domain is EAEVAQSPRYKITEKSQAVAFWCDPISGHATLYWYRQILGQGPELLVQFQDESVVDDSQLPKDRFSAERLKGVDSTLKIQPAELGDSAMYLCASSVMRGTGNTIYFGEGSWLTVV.

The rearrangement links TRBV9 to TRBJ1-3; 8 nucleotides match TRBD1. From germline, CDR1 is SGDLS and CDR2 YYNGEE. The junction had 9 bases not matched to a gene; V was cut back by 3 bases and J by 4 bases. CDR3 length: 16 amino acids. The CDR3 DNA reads TGTGCCAGCAGCGCGGCACTCGGGACAGGCGGAAACACCATATATTTT. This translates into CASSAALGTGGNTIYF.

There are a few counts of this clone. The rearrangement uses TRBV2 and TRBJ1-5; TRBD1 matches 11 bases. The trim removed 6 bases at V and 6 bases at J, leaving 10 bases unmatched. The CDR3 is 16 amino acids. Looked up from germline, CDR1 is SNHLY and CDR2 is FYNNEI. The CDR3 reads CASRSVGQGAIQPQHF. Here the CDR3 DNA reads TGTGCCAGCAGGTCAGTTGGACAGGGGGCGATTCAGCCCCAGCATTTT.

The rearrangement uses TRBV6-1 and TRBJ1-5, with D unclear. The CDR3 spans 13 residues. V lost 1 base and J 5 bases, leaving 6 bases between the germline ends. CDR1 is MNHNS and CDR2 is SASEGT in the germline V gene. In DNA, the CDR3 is TGTGCCAGCAGTGAAGTAACCGATCAGCCCCAGCATTTT. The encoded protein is CASSEVTDQPQHF.

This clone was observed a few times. The CDR3: CASRDGTEAFF. In DNA, the CDR3 is TGTGCCAGCAGGGACGGCACTGAAGCTTTCTTT. V gene TRBV6-1 combines with J gene TRBJ1-1; D is undetermined. This CDR3 has 11 residues. Trimming stripped 6 bases from V and 4 bases from J, with 6 bases between. The germline gives CDR1 MNHNS, CDR2 SASEGT.

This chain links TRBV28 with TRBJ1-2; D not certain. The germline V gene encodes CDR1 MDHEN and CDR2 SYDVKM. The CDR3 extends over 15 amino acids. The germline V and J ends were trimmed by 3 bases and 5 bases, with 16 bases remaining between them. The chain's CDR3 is CASSFPPLPRYGYTF. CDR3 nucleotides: TGTGCCAGCAGTTTCCCTCCTCTACCTAGGTATGGCTACACCTTC.

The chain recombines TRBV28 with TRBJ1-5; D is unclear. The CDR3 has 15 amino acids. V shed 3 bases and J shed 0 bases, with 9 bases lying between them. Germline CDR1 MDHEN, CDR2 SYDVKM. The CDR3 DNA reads TGTGCCAGCAGTTTGCGGGGAATTAGCAATCAGCCCCAGCATTTT. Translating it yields CASSLRGISNQPQHF.

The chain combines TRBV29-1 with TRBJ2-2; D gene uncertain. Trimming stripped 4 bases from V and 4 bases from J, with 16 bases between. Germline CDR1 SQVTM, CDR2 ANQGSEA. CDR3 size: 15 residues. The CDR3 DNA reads TGCAGCGTTGGTCTAACCCGATACGGCACCGGGGAGCTGTTTTTT. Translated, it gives CSVGLTRYGTGELFF.

Here the CDR3 reads CATRAGYNEQFF. CDR3 coding DNA: TGTGCCACCAGAGCGGGGTACAATGAGCAGTTCTTC. The V call is TRBV27, the J call TRBJ2-1; TRBD2 matches 7 bases. The CDR3 consists of 12 residues. V lost 10 bases and J lost 4; bases outside the gene matches: 4. Looked up from germline, CDR1 is MNHEY and CDR2 is SMNVEV (reference sequence).

This chain's CDR3 is CATRSADSGFLTEAFF. In DNA form, the CDR3 reads TGTGCCACACGATCGGCGGACAGCGGTTTCTTGACTGAAGCTTTCTTT. The V call is TRBV5-4, the J call TRBJ1-1; a weak D match, TRBD1 (6 bases). V shed 9 bases and J shed 5 bases, with 26 bases lying between them. This CDR3 is 16 amino acids long. The V gene's germline CDR1 is SGHNT and CDR2 YYREEE (reference sequence).

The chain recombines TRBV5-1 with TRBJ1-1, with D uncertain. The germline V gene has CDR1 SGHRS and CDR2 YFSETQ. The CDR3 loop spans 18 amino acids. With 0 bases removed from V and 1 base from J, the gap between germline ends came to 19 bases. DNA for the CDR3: TGCGCCAGCAGCTTGGGGATAGGTTCCCCATTTCAGAACACTGAAGCTTTCTTT. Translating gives CASSLGIGSPFQNTEAFF.

The CDR3 reads CASSLGATEAFF. CDR3 bases: TGTGCCAGCAGCTTAGGGGCCACTGAAGCTTTCTTT. The J gene is TRBJ1-1, the V gene TRBV11-2; no clear D gene. V was trimmed by 1 base and J by 4 bases, leaving 4 bases between them. In germline, CDR1 is SGHAT, CDR2 FQNNGV. This CDR3 has 12 amino acids.

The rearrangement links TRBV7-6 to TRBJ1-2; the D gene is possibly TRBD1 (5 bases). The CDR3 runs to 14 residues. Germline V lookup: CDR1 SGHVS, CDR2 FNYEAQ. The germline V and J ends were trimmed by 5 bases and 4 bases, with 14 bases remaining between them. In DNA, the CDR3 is TGTGCCAGCAGCCCGAGGTGGGGCGCCTATGGCTACACCTTC. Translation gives CASSPRWGAYGYTF. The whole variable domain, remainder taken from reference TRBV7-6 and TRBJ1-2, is GAGVSQSPRYKVTKRGQDVALRCDPISGHVSLYWYRQALGQGPEFLTYFNYEAQQDKSGLPNDRFSAERPEGSISTLTIQRTEQRDSAMYRCASSPRWGAYGYTFGSGTRLTVV.

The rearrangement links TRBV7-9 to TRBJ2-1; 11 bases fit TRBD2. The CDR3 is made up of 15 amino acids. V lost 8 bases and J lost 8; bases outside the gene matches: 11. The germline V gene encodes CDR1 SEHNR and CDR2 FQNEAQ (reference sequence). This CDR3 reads CASRTGTSGWHEQFF. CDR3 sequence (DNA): TGTGCCAGCCGTACCGGGACTAGCGGATGGCATGAGCAGTTCTTC.

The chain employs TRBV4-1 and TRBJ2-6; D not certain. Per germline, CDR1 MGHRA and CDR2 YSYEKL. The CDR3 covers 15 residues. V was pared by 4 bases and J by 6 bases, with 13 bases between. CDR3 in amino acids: CASSLWATAANVLTF. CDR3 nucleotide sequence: TGCGCCAGCAGCCTCTGGGCGACCGCGGCCAACGTCCTGACTTTC.

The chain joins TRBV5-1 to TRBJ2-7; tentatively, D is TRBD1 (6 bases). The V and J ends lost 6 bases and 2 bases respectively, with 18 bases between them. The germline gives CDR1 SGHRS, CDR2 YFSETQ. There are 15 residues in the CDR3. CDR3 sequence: CASKTYGKGAYEQYF. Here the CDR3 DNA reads TGCGCCAGCAAAACCTACGGCAAGGGGGCCTACGAGCAGTACTTC. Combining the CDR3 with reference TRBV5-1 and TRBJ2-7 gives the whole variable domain KAGVTQTPRYLIKTRGQQVTLSCSPISGHRSVSWYQQTPGQGLQFLFEYFSETQRNKGNFPGRFSGRQFSNSRSEMNVSTLELGDSALYLCASKTYGKGAYEQYFGPGTRLTVT.

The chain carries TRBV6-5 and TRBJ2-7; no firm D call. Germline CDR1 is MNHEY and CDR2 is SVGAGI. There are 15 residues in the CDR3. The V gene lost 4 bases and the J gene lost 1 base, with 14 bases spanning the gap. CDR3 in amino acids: CASSSAEAGSYEQYF. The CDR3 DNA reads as TGTGCCAGCAGTTCTGCTGAGGCCGGGTCCTACGAGCAGTACTTC.

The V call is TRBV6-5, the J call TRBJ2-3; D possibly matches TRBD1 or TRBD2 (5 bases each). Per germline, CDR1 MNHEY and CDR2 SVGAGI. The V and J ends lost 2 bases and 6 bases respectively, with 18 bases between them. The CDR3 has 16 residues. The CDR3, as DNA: TGTGCCAGCAGTTACGTCCGGGGCGGCCCGATGGATACGCAGTATTTT. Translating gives CASSYVRGGPMDTQYF.

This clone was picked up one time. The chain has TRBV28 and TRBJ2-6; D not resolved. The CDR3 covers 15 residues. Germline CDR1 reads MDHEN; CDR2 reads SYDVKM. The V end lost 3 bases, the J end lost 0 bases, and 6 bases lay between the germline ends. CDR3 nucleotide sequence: TGTGCCAGCAGTTTCATCAGCTCTGGGGCCAACGTCCTGACTTTC. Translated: CASSFISSGANVLTF.

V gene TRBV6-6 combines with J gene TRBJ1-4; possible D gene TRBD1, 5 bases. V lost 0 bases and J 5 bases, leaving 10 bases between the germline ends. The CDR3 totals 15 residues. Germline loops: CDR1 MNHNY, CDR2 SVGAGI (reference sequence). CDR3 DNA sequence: TGTGCCAGCAGTTACTCGACGGGGGAGAATGAAAAACTGTTTTTT. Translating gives CASSYSTGENEKLFF.